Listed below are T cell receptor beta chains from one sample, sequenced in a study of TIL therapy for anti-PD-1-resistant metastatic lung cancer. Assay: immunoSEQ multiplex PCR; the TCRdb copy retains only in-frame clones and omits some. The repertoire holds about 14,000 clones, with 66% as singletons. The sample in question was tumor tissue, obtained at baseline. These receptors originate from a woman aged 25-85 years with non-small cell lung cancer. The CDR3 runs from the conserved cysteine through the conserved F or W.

cdr3_aa: CASSYSAGVYEQYF
v_call: TRBV6-5
j_call: TRBJ2-7

cdr3_aa: CASSLRLAGAKTQYF
v_call: TRBV28
j_call: TRBJ2-5

cdr3_aa: CASSSPGQGRGNQPQHF
v_call: TRBV28
j_call: TRBJ1-5

cdr3_aa: CASSPHNTDTQYF
v_call: TRBV6-5
j_call: TRBJ2-3

cdr3_aa: CSVDPYTAGTDRYTF
v_call: TRBV29-1
j_call: TRBJ1-2

cdr3_aa: CASSPPGGAEQFF
v_call: TRBV7-3
j_call: TRBJ2-1

cdr3_aa: CASSLAGGYGYTF
v_call: TRBV7-8
j_call: TRBJ1-2

cdr3_aa: CAVAGDVGTDTQYF
v_call: TRBV6-1
j_call: TRBJ2-3

cdr3_aa: CASSQGGGHQPQHF
v_call: TRBV4-1
j_call: TRBJ1-5

cdr3_aa: CASSLVPDYNEQFF
v_call: TRBV28
j_call: TRBJ2-1

cdr3_aa: CASISQGAETQYF
v_call: TRBV6-6
j_call: TRBJ2-5

cdr3_aa: CASSSGPQNRGPADTQYF
v_call: TRBV7-9
j_call: TRBJ2-3

cdr3_aa: CASSALATYNEQFF
v_call: TRBV5-1
j_call: TRBJ2-1

cdr3_aa: CASSQLAGGAHTDTQYF
v_call: TRBV5-1
j_call: TRBJ2-3

cdr3_aa: CAIRGADLNTEAFF
v_call: TRBV10-3
j_call: TRBJ1-1

cdr3_aa: CSVYLLVAGKDYGYTF
v_call: TRBV29-1
j_call: TRBJ1-2

cdr3_aa: CASSRQGTGANVLTF
v_call: TRBV27
j_call: TRBJ2-6

cdr3_aa: CSVPRGVSNYGYTF
v_call: TRBV29-1
j_call: TRBJ1-2

cdr3_aa: CASTGGTEAFF
v_call: TRBV10-2
j_call: TRBJ1-1

cdr3_aa: CASPGRYPGELFF
v_call: TRBV7-2
j_call: TRBJ2-2

cdr3_aa: CASSRPGLAGEAGSAGELFF
v_call: TRBV5-4
j_call: TRBJ2-2

cdr3_aa: CASSEGSLAGKLFF
v_call: TRBV2
j_call: TRBJ1-4

cdr3_aa: CASSSSRGGITDTQYF
v_call: TRBV27
j_call: TRBJ2-3

cdr3_aa: CASSRLPGQGDEKLFF
v_call: TRBV5-1
j_call: TRBJ1-4

cdr3_aa: CASSQLAGVDTQYF
v_call: TRBV14
j_call: TRBJ2-3

cdr3_aa: CSLQGNEKLFF
v_call: TRBV20-1
j_call: TRBJ1-4

cdr3_aa: CASSLGQPSGNTIYF
v_call: TRBV5-1
j_call: TRBJ1-3